The T cell receptor beta chain described here comes from a study of blood T cell repertoires in COVID-19. Overall study: Nucleic acid was either cDNA or gDNA, and it came from T cells, B-cell-depleted T cells, or PBMCs.

Enrollees, roughly 18 to 90 years old, lived in 24 US areas. Allocation to cohorts depended on clinical history reported by the participants. In the original analysis: Scientists estimated how many nucleated cells there were by amplifying reference gene primers. The assay was immunoSEQ multiplex PCR, and TCRdb's table has in-frame clones only and misses some. That table gives V, J and clone size, and the DNA gave D and trimming. The sample holds a few hundred thousand clones, approximately 89% seen once. V lost 6 bases, J lost 4 bases, and 7 bases stayed unmatched. From germline, CDR1 is SQVTM and CDR2 ANQGSEA. This CDR3 comprises 13 residues.

V is TRBV29-1 and J is TRBJ1-2, with 8 bases fitting TRBD1. Sequenced: PBMCs or T cells enriched from blood (not recorded which). This TCR was sampled from a woman between 40 and 55 years old with acute COVID-19. The CDR3 is CSVGTGTGYGYTF. CDR3 DNA sequence: TGCAGCGTCGGTACCGGGACAGGCTATGGCTACACCTTC. Full variable domain (remainder filled in from reference TRBV29-1 and TRBJ1-2): SAVISQKPSRDICQRGTSLTIQCQVDSQVTMMFWYRQQPGQSLTLIATANQGSEATYESGFVIDKFPISRPNLTFSTLTVSNMSPEDSSIYLCSVGTGTGYGYTFGSGTRLTVV.